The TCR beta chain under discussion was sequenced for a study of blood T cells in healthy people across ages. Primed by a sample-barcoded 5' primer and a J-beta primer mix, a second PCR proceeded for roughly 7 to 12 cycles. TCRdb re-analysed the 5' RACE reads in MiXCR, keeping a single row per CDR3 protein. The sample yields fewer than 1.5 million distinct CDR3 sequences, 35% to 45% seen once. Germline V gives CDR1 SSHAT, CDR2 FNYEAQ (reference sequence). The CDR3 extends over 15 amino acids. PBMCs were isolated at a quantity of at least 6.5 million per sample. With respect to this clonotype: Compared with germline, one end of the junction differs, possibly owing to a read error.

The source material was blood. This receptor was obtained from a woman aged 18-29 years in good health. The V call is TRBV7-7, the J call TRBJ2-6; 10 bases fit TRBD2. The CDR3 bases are TGTGCTAGCAGCGGGGGGGATGCTGGGGCCAACGTCCTGACTTTC. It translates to CASSGGDAGANVLTF.